The clone carrying this TCR beta chain counts as medium-sized (0.01 to 0.1%). Site-matched primary tumor biopsies were taken before and after PD-1 blockade. The record originates from a study of T cells in tumors after PD-1 blockade. Study-level information: Mean per tumor sample: around 26,000 templates (about 550-99,264), under 7,500 unique clonotypes.

CDR3 size: 17 residues. Trimming shortened V by 2 bases and J by 1 base, and 18 bases separated the two germline ends. CDR1 and CDR2 (germline): SGHRS, YFSETQ. Clones were sequenced by immunoSEQ multiplex PCR, and TCRdb holds only the in-frame ones, with some missing. This repertoire shows about 10,000 clones, over 50% found once; its top ten account for roughly 13%. The source is a human donor with basal cell carcinoma. V and J are TRBV5-1 and TRBJ1-2; D not certain. Sequenced here: tumor tissue, sampled after anti-PD-1 treatment. The CDR3 DNA sequence: TGCGCCAGCAGCTTCTCGGGCGAGGCGGTGGGTAACTATGGCTACACCTTC. Translation gives CASSFSGEAVGNYGYTF.